This TCR beta chain was found in a study of T cell changes during pregnancy in multiple sclerosis. The data were produced by immunoSEQ multiplex PCR, yet TCRdb's version contains in-frame clones alone and is incomplete. This sample yields 84,000 or so clones, of which around 93% are seen a single time; 2% to 2.5% belongs to the top ten. This receptor was obtained from a female donor with multiple sclerosis, enrolled in a pregnancy study. The material sequenced was peripheral blood, taken in the third trimester of pregnancy.

The CDR3 coding sequence is TGTGCCAGGCGCCCGACATCCCGGCGCAATCAGCCCCAGCATTTT. Amino acid sequence: CARRPTSRRNQPQHF. The V gene is TRBV19, the J gene TRBJ1-5; unclear D gene. The CDR3 totals 15 residues. V was clipped by 9 bases and J by 2 bases, with 17 bases between them. Germline loops: CDR1 LNHDA, CDR2 SQIVND (reference sequence).